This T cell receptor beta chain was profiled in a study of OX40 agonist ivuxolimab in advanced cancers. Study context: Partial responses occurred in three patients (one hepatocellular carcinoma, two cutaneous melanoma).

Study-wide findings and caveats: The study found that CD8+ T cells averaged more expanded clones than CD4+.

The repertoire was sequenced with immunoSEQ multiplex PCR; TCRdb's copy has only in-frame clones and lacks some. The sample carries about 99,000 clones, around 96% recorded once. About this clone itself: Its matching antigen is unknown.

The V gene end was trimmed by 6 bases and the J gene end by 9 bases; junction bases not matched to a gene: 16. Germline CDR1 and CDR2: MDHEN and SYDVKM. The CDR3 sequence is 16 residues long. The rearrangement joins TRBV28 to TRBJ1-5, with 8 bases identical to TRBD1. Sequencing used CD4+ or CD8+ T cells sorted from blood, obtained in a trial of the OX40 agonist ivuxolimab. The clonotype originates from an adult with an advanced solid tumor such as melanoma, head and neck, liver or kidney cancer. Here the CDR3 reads CASSFTPGQAMGPQHF. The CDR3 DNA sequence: TGTGCCAGCAGCTTTACTCCGGGACAGGCGATGGGGCCCCAGCATTTT. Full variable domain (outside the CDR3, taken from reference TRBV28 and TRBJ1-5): DVKVTQSSRYLVKRTGEKVFLECVQDMDHENMFWYRQDPGLGLRLIYFSYDVKMKEKGDIPEGYSVSREKKERFSLILESASTNQTSMYLCASSFTPGQAMGPQHFGDGTRLSIL.